This TCR beta chain was documented in a study of breast tumors, draining lymph nodes, adjacent tissues. For this clonotype: Its antigen is unknown.

TCRdb passed the multiplex PCR reads through MiXCR, listing each CDR3 protein once. The profile shows approximately 140,000 distinct CDR3 sequences, approximately 30% of them singletons. Axillary draining lymph nodes of breast cancer patients supplied the node samples. Germline assignment: CDR1 SGDLS and CDR2 YYNGEE. V gave up 3 bases and J gave up 6 bases, with 19 bases separating them. The CDR3 spans 15 residues. Study-level results: Tumor repertoires ranked between lymph nodes and nontumor tissue in diversity, with V and J gene preferences. Data only fit, rather than demonstrated, lymph node origin of most tumor T cells. Luminal-like breast cancer showed significantly greater tumor-nontumor repertoire similarity than basal-like breast cancer did.

The origin of this receptor is a female donor with breast cancer. Some clones in this sample may be carry-over from other donors' samples. The V call is TRBV9, the J call TRBJ2-7; tentative D call: TRBD2 (6 bases). Sequencing input: axillary lymph node tissue. The DNA of the CDR3 is TGTGCCAGCAGCGAGGGGTCGGGGGTTTGGAGCGAGCAGTACTTC. It translates to CASSEGSGVWSEQYF.